This TCR beta chain was retrieved from a study of blood T cells in healthy people across ages. Together with a sample-barcoded 5' primer, a J-beta primer mix was included in a second PCR lasting roughly 6 to 12 cycles. TCRdb recomputed calls from the 5' RACE reads with MiXCR, one row per CDR3 protein. The sample lists 1.5 million to 2 million distinct CDR3 sequences; 28% were seen once. Isolated per sample were at least 7 million PBMCs. Overall study results and limits: A greater number of naive CD4+ cells and higher diversity distinguished long-lived donors from aged donors. Investigators treated diversity estimates from one million T cells as underestimates.

This clonotype was seen at least ten times. What it binds is unknown. Sequenced material: blood. This clonotype originated in a woman aged 25 to 45 in good health.

The CDR3 nucleotides read TGCGCCAGCAGCTTGGGTGACAGGTCGGAGACCCAGTACTTC. Protein product: CASSLGDRSETQYF. The chain links TRBV5-1 to TRBJ2-5, with D possibly matching TRBD1 (6 bases). CDR3 length: 14 amino acids. V was cut by 0 bases and J by 5 bases, with 11 bases left in between. CDR1 and CDR2 (germline): SGHRS, YFSETQ.